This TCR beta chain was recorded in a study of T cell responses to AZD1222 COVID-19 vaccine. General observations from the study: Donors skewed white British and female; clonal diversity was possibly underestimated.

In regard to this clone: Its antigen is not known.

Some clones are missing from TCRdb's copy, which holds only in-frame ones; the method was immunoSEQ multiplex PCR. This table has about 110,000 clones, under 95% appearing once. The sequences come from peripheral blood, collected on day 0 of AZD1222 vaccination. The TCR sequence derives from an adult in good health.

CDR3: CASSETGISGNTIYF. The CDR3 region has the DNA TGTGCCAGCAGTGAAACAGGGATCTCTGGAAACACCATATATTTT. The chain has TRBV25-1 and TRBJ1-3, with D perhaps matching TRBD1 (6 bases). CDR1 is MGHDK and CDR2 is SYGVNS in the germline V gene. CDR3 length: 15 residues. Between the trimmed V and J ends, which lost 2 bases and 0 bases, there was a span of 8 bases. The variable domain in full, completed from reference TRBV25-1 and TRBJ1-3, reads EADIYQTPRYLVIGTGKKITLECSQTMGHDKMYWYQQDPGMELHLIHYSYGVNSTEKGDLSSESTVSRIRTEHFPLTLESARPSHTSQYLCASSETGISGNTIYFGEGSWLTVV.